Detailed here is one T cell receptor beta chain. What antigen it recognizes has not been identified. No quality values exist for individual bases; no much larger clone is one base distant. These data originate in a study of control samples from healthy donors and cancer patients (dated by TCRdb to the early 2020s). The CDR3 measures 13 amino acids from cysteine to phenylalanine. Only CDR3 DNA is held: 39 bases, read in frame from base 1. The germline V gene supplies CDR1 MNHEY and CDR2 SVGAGI. Trimming takes 6 bases from V and 2 bases from J, and the germline ends sit 10 bases apart. The method behind the library was the immunoSEQ multiplex PCR assay. As stored in TCRdb, this immuneACCESS dataset retains in-frame rearrangements with V and J assigned. A fraction of the clones does not appear; measured against another copy, unresolved V genes explain less than half of the discrepancy, and the remainder lacks a known reason. This sample holds roughly 150,000 clones; 80% to 95% were observed only once. The ten largest account for roughly 6.2% of the sample.

The receptor chain draws on TRBV6-5 and TRBJ1-1; the D gene cannot be named for sure. The sample consisted of blood. This TCR was recovered from a young man in good health. The nucleotide sequence reads TGTGCCAGCAGCGGACGGCCCAACACTGAAGCTTTCTTT. Its translation is CASSGRPNTEAFF.